What follows are 20 T cell receptor beta chains derived from one specimen sequenced in a study of T cell changes during pregnancy in multiple sclerosis. The assay was immunoSEQ multiplex PCR, and TCRdb's table has in-frame clones only and misses some. The profile shows tens of thousands of clones, around 90% of them singletons. The sequencing used CD4+ T cells from peripheral blood mononuclear cells, collected in the second trimester of pregnancy. The receptors shown here come from a female donor with multiple sclerosis, enrolled in a pregnancy study.

This chain links TRBV6-1 with TRBJ2-3, with 11 bases lining up with TRBD2. The ends lost 4 bases at V and 4 bases at J; junction bases unmatched: 7. Germline V gene lookup returns CDR1 MNHNS and CDR2 SASEGT. The CDR3 sequence is 16 residues long. The CDR3 DNA is TGTGCCAGCAGTGCCCCGACTAGCGGGGCGGCAGATACGCAGTATTTT. This sequence encodes CASSAPTSGAADTQYF.

The rearrangement links TRBV11-3 to TRBJ2-1; the match to TRBD2 covers 11 bases. V shed 5 bases and J 4 bases; nucleotides not matched to a gene: 4. The CDR3 loop spans 15 amino acids. Germline-derived CDR1 and CDR2 are SGHNT and YENEEA. CDR3 nucleotide sequence: TGTGCCAGCAGCCAGGGGACTAGCGGATACAATGAGCAGTTCTTC. This sequence encodes CASSQGTSGYNEQFF. The full variable domain, rest sourced from reference TRBV11-3 and TRBJ2-1, is EAGVVQSPRYKIIEKKQPVAFWCNPISGHNTLYWYLQNLGQGPELLIRYENEEAVDDSQLPKDRFSAERLKGVDSTLKIQPAELGDSAVYLCASSQGTSGYNEQFFGPGTRLTVL.

The gene calls are TRBV29-1 and TRBJ1-2, with D possibly being TRBD1 (6 bases). The CDR3 spans 13 residues. With 5 bases removed from V and 1 base from J, the gap between germline ends came to 11 bases. Germline CDR1 SQVTM, CDR2 ANQGSEA. Here the CDR3 reads CSVHYRDNYGYTF. The CDR3, as DNA: TGCAGCGTTCACTACAGGGATAACTATGGCTACACCTTC.

The chain carries TRBV9 and TRBJ2-2, with D maybe TRBD1 (6 bases). This CDR3 has 16 residues. The V gene lost 3 bases and the J gene lost 2 bases, with 14 bases spanning the gap. Germline V gene data show CDR1 as SGDLS and CDR2 as YYNGEE. The chain's CDR3 is CASSEQGRGNTGELFF. CDR3 coding DNA: TGTGCCAGCAGCGAACAGGGAAGAGGAAACACCGGGGAGCTGTTTTTT.

The CDR3 loop reads CASSEGLAGGPRSTDTQYF. The CDR3 nucleotides read TGTGCCAGCAGTGAAGGGCTAGCGGGGGGCCCCAGAAGCACAGATACGCAGTATTTT. The chain is built from TRBV6-4 and TRBJ2-3, with TRBD2 matching 11 bases. V trimming: 3 bases; J trimming: 0 bases; junction bases outside the gene matches: 11. This CDR3 spans 19 amino acids. Germline CDR1 is MRHNA and CDR2 is SNTAGT.

The chain combines TRBV7-9 with TRBJ2-5, with TRBD1 matching 7 bases. V lost 5 bases to trimming and J lost 1 base; unmatched junction nucleotides: 4. CDR3 length: 14 amino acids. CDR1 SEHNR and CDR2 FQNEAQ come from the germline V gene (reference sequence). The CDR3 DNA is TGTGCCAGCAGCGAAGGGACAGCCCAAGAGACCCAGTACTTC. This codes for CASSEGTAQETQYF.

The J gene is TRBJ2-7, the V gene TRBV6-1, with 12 bases lining up with TRBD1. The CDR3 sequence is 15 residues long. V trimming: 5 bases; J trimming: 5 bases; junction bases outside the gene matches: 7. CDR1 MNHNS and CDR2 SASEGT come from the germline V gene. The CDR3 bases are TGTGCCAGCAGTAACCCCGGGACAGGGGGCCACGAGCAGTACTTC. Protein product: CASSNPGTGGHEQYF.

The V and J genes are TRBV15 and TRBJ2-2, with D tentatively TRBD2 (6 bases). CDR3 length: 19 amino acids. Germline CDR1 reads LNHNV; CDR2 reads YYDKDF (reference sequence). Trimming left V 0 bases short and J 4 bases short, with 21 bases between. In nucleotides, the CDR3 is TGTGCCACCAGCAGAGATCGGGCGGGACGGAGTGCCCGCACCGGGGAGCTGTTTTTT. It encodes CATSRDRAGRSARTGELFF.

The CDR3, as DNA: TGCGCCAGCAGCCAAGATTGGGACTATAGCACAGATACGCAGTATTTT. It is translated as CASSQDWDYSTDTQYF. J is TRBJ2-3 and V is TRBV4-1; 7 positions match TRBD2. Trimming removed 0 bases from V and 0 bases from J; junction bases left unmatched: 3. CDR3 length: 16 amino acids. Germline V lookup: CDR1 MGHRA, CDR2 YSYEKL.

The chain is built from TRBV2 and TRBJ1-2; TRBD1 might be the D (5 bases). This CDR3 spans 14 amino acids. Trimming left V 4 bases short and J 4 bases short, with 13 bases between. Germline V gene lookup returns CDR1 SNHLY and CDR2 FYNNEI. The CDR3 bases are TGTGCCAGCAGTGCCGACCCGCAGGGCTATGGCTACACCTTC. Its protein is CASSADPQGYGYTF.

This chain links TRBV11-2 with TRBJ2-3; 7 nucleotides line up with TRBD2. V was clipped by 0 bases and J by 2 bases; unmatched bases: 8. CDR3 length equals 17 residues. Germline V CDR1 and CDR2: SGHAT, FQNNGV. CDR3: CASSLDLGRLATDTQYF. In DNA form, the CDR3 reads TGTGCCAGCAGCTTAGATTTGGGGAGACTAGCCACAGATACGCAGTATTTT. Using reference TRBV11-2 and TRBJ2-3 for the parts outside the CDR3, the full variable domain is EAGVAQSPRYKIIEKRQSVAFWCNPISGHATLYWYQQILGQGPKLLIQFQNNGVVDDSQLPKDRFSAERLKGVDSTLKIQPAKLEDSAVYLCASSLDLGRLATDTQYFGPGTRLTVL.

This chain uses TRBV10-1 with TRBJ2-3; D call uncertain. Trimming shortened V by 2 bases and J by 5 bases, and 11 bases separated the two germline ends. The CDR3 runs 14 residues. The V gene's germline CDR1 is WNHNN and CDR2 SYGVQD (reference sequence). CDR3 nucleotide sequence: TGCGCCAGCAGTGAGCCCCAGACAAAAGATACGCAGTATTTT. Translating gives CASSEPQTKDTQYF.

The chain is built from TRBV19 and TRBJ1-2, with a tentative D call TRBD1 (6 bases). CDR1 is LNHDA and CDR2 is SQIVND in the germline V gene (reference sequence). Trimming removed 5 bases from V and 8 bases from J, with 12 bases in between. This CDR3 is 12 amino acids long. CDR3 in amino acids: CASSLGTRGYTF. CDR3 DNA: TGTGCCAGTAGTTTAGGGACAAGAGGCTACACCTTC.

CDR3 DNA sequence: TGTGCCATCAGGGGGGGAGGGAATGAGCAGTTCTTC. Protein product: CAIRGGGNEQFF. This chain joins TRBV10-3 and TRBJ2-1; TRBD2 matches at 7 bases. This CDR3 has 12 amino acids. Germline V gene lookup returns CDR1 ENHRY and CDR2 SYGVKD. Trimming cost V 6 bases and J 7 bases; bases outside gene matches: 3.

This clone was counted between two and nine times. This rearrangement joins TRBV19 to TRBJ2-4; D perhaps matches TRBD1 (6 bases). The CDR3 length is 15 residues. The V and J ends lost 7 bases and 0 bases respectively, with 13 bases between them. Germline V gene data show CDR1 as LNHDA and CDR2 as SQIVND (reference sequence). The CDR3 sequence: CASTIDRLAKNIQYF. The DNA for the CDR3 is TGTGCCAGTACGATAGACAGGCTAGCCAAAAACATTCAGTACTTC.

V and J are TRBV19 and TRBJ2-5, with D maybe TRBD1 (6 bases). Trimming removed 4 bases at V and 1 base at J, with 13 bases between. The germline V gene has CDR1 LNHDA and CDR2 SQIVND (reference sequence). This CDR3 is 15 amino acids long. The DNA of the CDR3 is TGTGCCAGTAGTAACACTCAGGGGCCCCAAGAGACCCAGTACTTC. This sequence encodes CASSNTQGPQETQYF.

The V call is TRBV19, the J call TRBJ2-7, with TRBD2 identical over 8 bases. CDR3 length: 14 residues. The V gene's germline CDR1 is LNHDA and CDR2 SQIVND (reference sequence). V was clipped by 7 bases and J by 2 bases; unmatched bases: 7. The CDR3 sequence: CASKVTSDTYEQYF. Here the CDR3 DNA reads TGTGCCAGTAAGGTGACTAGCGATACCTACGAGCAGTACTTC.

This sequence joins TRBV7-3 and TRBJ2-5; TRBD2 is a possible D gene (7 bases). Trimming cost V 0 bases and J 5 bases, with 10 bases left between them. The CDR3 extends over 14 amino acids. Germline values: CDR1 SGHTA, CDR2 FQGTGA. The CDR3 spells CASSLTGGPETQYF. The CDR3 DNA is TGTGCCAGCAGCTTAACGGGGGGGCCTGAGACCCAGTACTTC.

The chain combines TRBV6-1 with TRBJ1-4; 7 nucleotides agree with TRBD1. V trimming: 2 bases; J trimming: 4 bases; junction bases outside the gene matches: 4. Germline V gives CDR1 MNHNS, CDR2 SASEGT. This CDR3 has 15 residues. The CDR3, as DNA: TGTGCCAGCAGTGAACCGGGACAGATTAATGAAAAACTGTTTTTT. Translated: CASSEPGQINEKLFF.

The sample holds one count of this clone. The chain has TRBV4-2 and TRBJ2-1; 8 nucleotides agree with TRBD2. Germline V gene sequence: CDR1 LGHNA, CDR2 YNFKEQ. The CDR3 extends over 17 amino acids. J was trimmed by 7 bases and V by 3 bases; bases with no gene match: 14. CDR3 bases: TGTGCCAGCAGCCAGGGGGGAGCGGGGGTTACGAGGAATGAGCAGTTCTTC. Amino acid sequence: CASSQGGAGVTRNEQFF.